This T cell receptor beta chain was profiled in a study of CD8+ T cells in alopecia areata. Study-wide points: Normal skin contains resident alphabeta T cells, and these are also sequenced in scalp samples. Scalp and blood samples kept many expanded lesional clones throughout tofacitinib.

Sequencing relied on a cDNA template that was reverse transcribed from extracted RNA. Libraries were prepared by immunoSEQ multiplex PCR; TCRdb keeps only in-frame clonotypes and omits some of them. The table shows some 150,000 clones, with 58% occurring only once. V dropped 5 bases and J dropped 2 bases, with 24 bases sitting between them. Germline V gene data show CDR1 as SGHAT and CDR2 as FQNNGV. The CDR3 is made up of 18 amino acids. This clone was counted between two and nine times. Its matching antigen is unknown. As for treatment: oral pan-JAK inhibitor, 5-10 mg twice daily. The J gene is TRBJ2-5, the V gene TRBV11-2; D perhaps matches TRBD1 (6 bases). The source is a human donor with alopecia areata. Sequencing was performed on CD4+ T cells sorted from blood, taken at roughly week 58, from a patient treated with tofacitinib. The chain's CDR3 is CASSLRFQGTPPQETQYF. CDR3 nucleotide sequence: TGTGCCAGCAGCCTTAGGTTTCAGGGGACCCCCCCACAAGAGACCCAGTACTTC.